Shown below are 30 T cell receptor beta chains from a single sample sequenced in a study of cytomegalovirus exposure and HLA in healthy donors. Vbeta (60) and Jbeta (13) primers were used in the PCR. Generated by immunoSEQ multiplex PCR, the TCRdb table keeps only in-frame clones and is missing some. The repertoire holds roughly 100,000 clones, with more than 75% as singletons. Sequenced sample: PBMCs. These receptors were taken from a woman between 18 and 29 years old in good health and CMV-seropositive.

This chain connects TRBV5-1 to TRBJ1-1; D may be TRBD1 (5 bases). Germline CDR1 reads SGHRS; CDR2 reads YFSETQ. This CDR3 is 13 amino acids long. V was shortened by 4 bases and J by 6 bases, with 13 bases between the two germline ends. Here the CDR3 DNA reads TGCGCCAGCAGCGCTGAAAGGGGCGCTGAAGCTTTCTTT. It specifies CASSAERGAEAFF.

The V and J genes are TRBV18 and TRBJ2-3; the D is unclear. This CDR3 comprises 12 residues. V gave up 3 bases and J gave up 5 bases, with 6 bases separating them. In germline, CDR1 is KGHSH, CDR2 LQKENI. CDR3 protein: CASSPLVDTQYF. The CDR3 DNA follows: TGTGCCAGCTCACCGTTAGTAGATACGCAGTATTTT.

V gene TRBV27 combines with J gene TRBJ1-1; D ambiguous. V was cut by 4 bases and J by 2 bases, with 26 bases left in between. The CDR3 has 19 residues. CDR1 MNHEY and CDR2 SMNVEV come from the germline V gene (reference sequence). DNA of the CDR3: TGTGCCAGCAGTTCCGACCGGCCGTATGCACAGCAGTTTAACACTGAAGCTTTCTTT. Translating gives CASSSDRPYAQQFNTEAFF.

V gene TRBV11-2 combines with J gene TRBJ2-1; TRBD1 might be the D (6 bases). The germline V and J ends were trimmed by 5 bases and 6 bases, with 11 bases remaining between them. This CDR3 is built from 13 residues. Germline CDR1 and CDR2: SGHAT and FQNNGV. The DNA of the CDR3 is TGTGCCAGCAGCCGAGGACAGCTCAATGAGCAGTTCTTC. This gives the protein CASSRGQLNEQFF.

This clone came up a few times. This chain connects TRBV6-5 to TRBJ1-2; D not resolved. Germline values: CDR1 MNHEY, CDR2 SVGAGI. V lost 8 bases and J lost 0, with 10 bases in between. The CDR3 covers 13 residues. DNA of the CDR3: TGTGCCAGCTATAGTATTTCTAACTATGGCTACACCTTC. The encoded protein is CASYSISNYGYTF.

The V call is TRBV2, the J call TRBJ1-1; D may be TRBD1 (5 bases). The CDR3 runs 12 residues. V shed 10 bases and J shed 3 bases, with 12 bases lying between them. CDR1 and CDR2 (germline): SNHLY, FYNNEI. The CDR3 sequence is CATEPGDTEAFF. Here the CDR3 DNA reads TGTGCCACCGAGCCGGGGGACACTGAAGCTTTCTTT. Supplemented by reference TRBV2 and TRBJ1-1, the full variable domain reads EPEVTQTPSHQVTQMGQEVILRCVPISNHLYFYWYRQILGQKVEFLVSFYNNEISEKSEIFDDQFSVERPDGSNFTLKIRSTKLEDSAMYFCATEPGDTEAFFGQGTRLTVV.

The rearrangement links TRBV11-1 to TRBJ2-5; 12 bases agree with TRBD1. Unmatched junction bases numbered 6, after V lost 5 bases and J lost 5 bases. Per germline, CDR1 SGHAT and CDR2 FQDESV (reference sequence). The CDR3 loop spans 15 amino acids. The CDR3 is CASSPGTGGAETQYF. As DNA, the CDR3 is TGTGCCAGCAGCCCCGGGACAGGGGGCGCCGAGACCCAGTACTTC.

This clone was recorded once. The rearrangement links TRBV4-3 to TRBJ2-1, with TRBD2 identical over 10 bases. J was trimmed by 7 bases and V by 0 bases; bases with no gene match: 3. Germline-derived CDR1 and CDR2 are LGHNA and YSLEER. This CDR3 is 15 amino acids long. CDR3 coding DNA: TGCGCCAGCAGCCAAGACCCGGGACTAGCGAATGAGCAGTTCTTC. Protein: CASSQDPGLANEQFF.

This clone showed up just a few times. The J gene is TRBJ1-2, the V gene TRBV7-8; 11 bases are a match to TRBD1. The length of the CDR3 is 15 residues. V lost 3 bases to trimming and J lost 7 bases; unmatched junction nucleotides: 7. Germline-derived CDR1 and CDR2 are SGHVS and FQNEAQ. The CDR3 is CASSLFGQGAGGYTF. The CDR3 nucleotides are TGTGCCAGCAGCTTGTTCGGACAGGGGGCTGGTGGCTACACCTTC.

The genes are TRBV5-4 and TRBJ2-5, with TRBD2 matching over 11 bases. V was pared by 0 bases and J by 3 bases, with 1 base of the junction left unmatched. CDR3 length: 15 amino acids. Germline V gene lookup returns CDR1 SGHNT and CDR2 YYREEE (reference sequence). CDR3 loop: CASSLALAGEETQYF. The CDR3 nucleotides read TGTGCCAGCAGCTTGGCACTAGCGGGGGAAGAGACCCAGTACTTC.

This clone showed up just a few times. The DNA for the CDR3 is TGTGCCAGCAGCTCCACCAGGGGCAGTTACAATGAGCAGTTCTTC. The encoded protein is CASSSTRGSYNEQFF. This chain joins TRBV5-4 and TRBJ2-1; possibly TRBD1 for D (6 bases). Germline assignment: CDR1 SGHNT and CDR2 YYREEE (reference sequence). V was clipped by 3 bases and J by 4 bases, with 14 bases between them. This CDR3 comprises 15 residues.

This clone has only a few counts. The chain uses TRBV7-2 and TRBJ1-4; possibly TRBD1 for D (5 bases). V was trimmed by 4 bases and J by 6 bases, leaving 12 bases between them. CDR3 length: 14 amino acids. The germline gives CDR1 SGHTA, CDR2 FQGNSA. In nucleotides, the CDR3 is TGTGCCAGCAGCTCGAACAGGTGGTATGAAAAACTGTTTTTT. As protein: CASSSNRWYEKLFF.

The chain recombines TRBV9 with TRBJ2-7, with 12 bases identical to TRBD2. Trimming removed 7 bases from V and 4 bases from J; junction bases left unmatched: 6. The CDR3 runs 14 residues. Germline CDR1 reads SGDLS; CDR2 reads YYNGEE. In DNA form, the CDR3 reads TGTGCCAGCGCAGGGACTAGCGGGTCATACGAGCAGTACTTC. Its translation is CASAGTSGSYEQYF.

The gene calls are TRBV5-1 and TRBJ2-5; D uncertain. The CDR3 spans 13 residues. Germline values: CDR1 SGHRS, CDR2 YFSETQ. V lost 0 bases and J 5 bases, leaving 8 bases between the germline ends. CDR3 sequence: CASSLVREETQYF. As DNA, the CDR3 is TGCGCCAGCAGCTTGGTGCGAGAGGAGACCCAGTACTTC.

This clone was observed many times. V is TRBV7-9 and J is TRBJ2-1; D gene ambiguous. V lost 5 bases to trimming and J lost 4 bases, with 15 bases between them. This CDR3 has 15 residues. Germline V lookup: CDR1 SEHNR, CDR2 FQNEAQ (reference sequence). This CDR3 is CASSISLSAYNEQFF. In nucleotides, the CDR3 is TGTGCCAGCAGCATCAGCCTCAGCGCATACAATGAGCAGTTCTTC.

J is TRBJ1-2 and V is TRBV4-1; D is unresolved. This CDR3 is built from 14 residues. Germline CDR1 MGHRA, CDR2 YSYEKL. Trimming left V 4 bases short and J 4 bases short, with 13 bases between. CDR3 region: CASSLAGNGYGYTF. Written as DNA, the CDR3 is TGCGCCAGCAGCCTGGCCGGGAACGGCTATGGCTACACCTTC.

The rearrangement joins TRBV11-2 to TRBJ2-1; 8 bases line up with TRBD2. The CDR3 length is 18 residues. The V segment lost 6 bases and the J segment 8 bases; nucleotides outside the gene matches: 21. Germline CDR1 SGHAT, CDR2 FQNNGV. CDR3 amino acids: CASSRAPSSSGMGDEQFF. As DNA, the CDR3 is TGTGCCAGCAGTAGAGCCCCCTCCAGTAGCGGGATGGGCGATGAGCAGTTCTTC.

This clone was found a few times. V usage is TRBV6-5 and J usage is TRBJ2-7, with 7 bases fitting TRBD1. Germline V gene lookup returns CDR1 MNHEY and CDR2 SVGAGI. The V gene end was trimmed by 5 bases and the J gene end by 4 bases; junction bases not matched to a gene: 5. This CDR3 is 13 amino acids long. CDR3 nucleotide sequence: TGTGCCAGCAGTAACCCGGGACAGTACGAGCAGTACTTC. Its protein is CASSNPGQYEQYF.

On this clone: Other nucleotide sequences from this sample produce the same CDR3. V and J are TRBV4-1 and TRBJ2-5; 8 bases are a match to TRBD2. The V gene's germline CDR1 is MGHRA and CDR2 YSYEKL. The CDR3 sequence is 16 residues long. Losses at the gene ends were 4 bases for V and 0 bases for J; bases not matched to a gene: 7. In DNA, the CDR3 is TGCGCCAGCAGCCCGCCGGGGGGGGCTTACCAAGAGACCCAGTACTTC. As protein: CASSPPGGAYQETQYF.

This chain links TRBV5-4 with TRBJ2-7, with D possibly matching TRBD2 (7 bases). Trimming took off 2 bases at V and 1 base at J, with 19 bases between the two ends. The CDR3 sequence is 17 residues long. Germline lookup yields CDR1 SGHNT and CDR2 YYREEE (reference sequence). CDR3 in amino acids: CASSLGGGAGISYEQYF. The CDR3, as DNA: TGTGCCAGCAGCTTAGGTGGGGGGGCGGGGATTTCCTACGAGCAGTACTTC.

V is TRBV15 and J is TRBJ2-7; the D gene is possibly TRBD2 (5 bases). With 3 bases removed from V and 2 bases from J, the gap between germline ends came to 14 bases. Germline CDR1 and CDR2: LNHNV and YYDKDF (reference sequence). The CDR3 is made up of 15 amino acids. The DNA of the CDR3 is TGTGCCACCAGCAGCCTCACTAGTGGGACCTACGAGCAGTACTTC. Translating it yields CATSSLTSGTYEQYF.

This chain links TRBV27 with TRBJ2-7; no firm D call. The CDR3 totals 13 residues. Germline lookup yields CDR1 MNHEY and CDR2 SMNVEV (reference sequence). Trimming shortened V by 3 bases and J by 0 bases, and 6 bases separated the two germline ends. The CDR3 DNA reads as TGTGCCAGCAGTTTCTACTCCTCCTACGAGCAGTACTTC. It is translated as CASSFYSSYEQYF.

The chain employs TRBV7-6 and TRBJ1-2; D might be TRBD1 (6 bases). Per the germline V gene, CDR1 is SGHVS and CDR2 is FNYEAQ. The CDR3 covers 13 residues. The V and J ends lost 5 bases and 8 bases respectively, with 15 bases between them. This chain's CDR3 is CASSPAGETGYTF. The CDR3 bases are TGTGCCAGCAGCCCCGCAGGGGAGACGGGCTACACCTTC.

This clone was seen a single time. The chain has TRBV11-2 and TRBJ2-1; 9 nucleotides agree with TRBD1. The CDR3 consists of 15 residues. CDR1 and CDR2 from the germline V gene are SGHAT and FQNNGV. V was clipped by 4 bases and J by 8 bases; unmatched bases: 9. As DNA, the CDR3 is TGTGCCAGCAGCTGCCTGGGGACAGGGTGCGATGAGCAGTTCTTC. Translating it yields CASSCLGTGCDEQFF.

V and J are TRBV30 and TRBJ1-6; D might be TRBD1 (6 bases). V was trimmed by 1 base and J by 9 bases, leaving 13 bases between them. CDR3 length: 14 residues. CDR1 is GTSNPN, CDR2 SVGIG, per germline (reference sequence). CDR3 sequence: CAWSAPGVRSPLHF. DNA of the CDR3: TGTGCCTGGAGTGCCCCAGGGGTTCGTTCACCCCTCCACTTT.

The rearrangement links TRBV7-8 to TRBJ2-7, with 8 bases identical to TRBD1. Trimming cost V 6 bases and J 2 bases; bases outside gene matches: 12. Germline V CDR1 and CDR2: SGHVS, FQNEAQ. The CDR3 consists of 16 residues. CDR3 DNA sequence: TGTGCCAGCAGATATGCCGCAGGGGGCTCGGCCTACGAGCAGTACTTC. Protein product: CASRYAAGGSAYEQYF. Full variable domain (rest looked up from reference TRBV7-8 and TRBJ2-7): GAGVSQSPRYKVAKRGQDVALRCDPISGHVSLFWYQQALGQGPEFLTYFQNEAQLDKSGLPSDRFFAERPEGSVSTLKIQRTQQEDSAVYLCASRYAAGGSAYEQYFGPGTRLTVT.

The V gene is TRBV19, the J gene TRBJ1-2; TRBD1 might be the D (5 bases). Germline CDR1 and CDR2: LNHDA and SQIVND (reference sequence). There are 15 residues in the CDR3. V shed 3 bases and J shed 6 bases, with 17 bases lying between them. The CDR3: CASSMTVLTGNGYTF. In DNA, the CDR3 is TGTGCCAGTAGTATGACAGTTCTGACTGGGAATGGCTACACCTTC.

This rearrangement joins TRBV5-6 to TRBJ1-4, with 8 bases fitting TRBD1. This CDR3 is 16 amino acids long. V dropped 1 base and J dropped 3; count of bases not matched to a gene: 5. Germline V gives CDR1 SGHDT, CDR2 YYEEEE. CDR3 loop: CASSLLADRANEKLFF. In DNA, the CDR3 is TGTGCCAGCAGCTTGCTGGCGGACAGGGCTAATGAAAAACTGTTTTTT. The complete variable domain, with remaining parts taken from reference TRBV5-6 and TRBJ1-4, reads DAGVTQSPTHLIKTRGQQVTLRCSPKSGHDTVSWYQQALGQGPQFIFQYYEEEERQRGNFPDRFSGHQFPNYSSELNVNALLLGDSALYLCASSLLADRANEKLFFGSGTQLSVL.

This chain joins TRBV5-1 and TRBJ1-2, with D unclear. The CDR3 has 15 residues. Germline V lookup: CDR1 SGHRS, CDR2 YFSETQ. The ends were cut back, 0 bases at V and 2 bases at J, with 11 bases in the middle. CDR3 DNA: TGCGCCAGCAGCTTGGAATGGGGAGTCAACTATGGCTACACCTTC. Amino acid sequence: CASSLEWGVNYGYTF.

The chain combines TRBV7-9 with TRBJ1-4; the D gene is possibly TRBD1 (5 bases). The germline CDR1 and CDR2 sequences are SEHNR and FQNEAQ (reference sequence). The V end was cut by 1 base, the J end by 6 bases, with 9 bases between. CDR3 length: 14 residues. DNA of the CDR3: TGTGCCAGCAGCTTAGAGCGGGGCTATGAAAAACTGTTTTTT. The encoded protein is CASSLERGYEKLFF. The whole variable domain, remainder taken from reference TRBV7-9 and TRBJ1-4, is DTGVSQNPRHKITKRGQNVTFRCDPISEHNRLYWYRQTLGQGPEFLTYFQNEAQLEKSRLLSDRFSAERPKGSFSTLEIQRTEQGDSAMYLCASSLERGYEKLFFGSGTQLSVL.